This entry is about one T cell receptor (beta chain). This receptor's antigen is unknown. No qualities accompany the bases; no much larger clone lies one base away. This sample stems from a study of blood T cell repertoires in COVID-19 (dated by TCRdb to 2020 to 2022). Some background on the complete study: The collaborator samples originated in the United States, Italy and Spain and spanned the acute and convalescent phases of COVID-19. The material from the prospective study consisted of cDNA or gDNA derived from T cells, B-cell-depleted T cells, or PBMCs. Deeply sampled blood TCRbeta repertoires from subjects exposed to, actively infected with, or recovered from COVID-19 were included in the dataset. The repertoires were released in a freely available public database intended as a resource for research on the immune response to SARS-CoV-2. The samples were drawn from two sources: the first 160 participants of the ongoing ImmuneRACE study, and some 1,300 subjects contributed by 6 global collaborators. Sample metadata almost always included a de-identified subject ID, COVID-19 status, age in years and sex. Where HLA class I and class II types were available, the types were taken from metadata supplied by the sample provider, not from assay-based typing.

The collaborating institutions used their own protocols to collect whole blood in K2EDTA tubes. For TCRbeta analysis, collaborator samples were shipped as frozen whole blood, as isolated PBMCs, or as DNA extracted from either sample type. The germline V gene (reference sequence) specifies SGHAT as CDR1 and FQDESV as CDR2. The CDR3 contains 16 residues, cysteine and phenylalanine counted. CDR3 DNA only is kept here, 48 bases in frame from base 1. Relative to germline, V is missing 4 bases and J is missing 4 bases, with 7 bases of the junction outside any gene match. Study-level results and caveats: Clinical and demographic metadata were provided uncurated, with the amount varying by source and participant.

TCRbeta CDR3 regions were amplified from genomic DNA using the immunoSEQ Assay, a bias-controlled multiplex PCR. As for how the authors treated the data: The number of nucleated cells in each sample was estimated from the amplification of reference gene primers within the assay. To quantify the absolute abundance of each unique TCRbeta CDR3 rearrangement, sequence reads were collapsed and filtered. For each sample, productive Simpson clonality was calculated by taking the square root of Simpson's diversity index across productive rearrangements. TCRdb's version of the immuneACCESS table is confined to in-frame rearrangements and falls short of the full clone set. An unresolved V gene accounts for under half of the shortfall where checked; the remainder is of unknown origin. Clonal size and the V and J genes are those of that table, whereas D and trimming came from the DNA. This sample holds 70,000 to 95,000 clones; about 91% were observed only once. The top ten clones comprise nearly 5% of the sample.

The clonotype comes from a woman aged 80 or over with acute or convalescent COVID-19. What was sequenced was peripheral blood. The chain is made from TRBV11-1 and TRBJ1-2, with 12 bases in between that match TRBD1. The nucleotides read TGTGCCAGCAGCTGGGGACAGGGGGCGCTTGGCTATGGCTACACCTTC. It translates as CASSWGQGALGYGYTF.